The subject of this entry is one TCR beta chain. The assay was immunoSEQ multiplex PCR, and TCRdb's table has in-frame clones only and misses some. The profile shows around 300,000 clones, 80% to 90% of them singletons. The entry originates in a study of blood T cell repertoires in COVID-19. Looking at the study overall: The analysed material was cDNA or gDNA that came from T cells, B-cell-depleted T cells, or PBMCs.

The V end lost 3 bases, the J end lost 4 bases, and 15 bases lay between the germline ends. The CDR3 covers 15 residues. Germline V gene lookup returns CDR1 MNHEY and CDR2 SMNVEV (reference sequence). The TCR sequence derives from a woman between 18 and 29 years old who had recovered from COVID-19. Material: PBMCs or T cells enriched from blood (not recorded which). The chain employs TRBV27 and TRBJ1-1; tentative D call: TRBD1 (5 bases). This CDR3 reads CASSFRRQGFTEAFF. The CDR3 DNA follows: TGTGCCAGCAGTTTTCGACGTCAGGGATTCACTGAAGCTTTCTTT.